The clone carrying this TCR beta chain appeared a single time. Its antigen is undetermined. These data come from a study of CD8 T cells in Susac syndrome. The germline CDR1 and CDR2 sequences are MGHRA and YSYEKL. CDR3 length equals 20 residues. V gave up 4 bases and J gave up 0 bases, with 22 bases separating them. Study-wide findings and caveats: The number of individuals included in the study's TCR sequencing and HLA analysis was acknowledged as relatively small.

Reverse transcription used about 0.5 to 1 ug RNA and random hexamers. Across 54 Vbeta and 13 Jbeta, TCR beta CDR3 was amplified with immunoSEQ multiplex PCR. TCRdb independently ran MiXCR on the immunoSEQ multiplex PCR reads; one entry per CDR3 protein. The repertoire holds 120,000 to 150,000 distinct CDR3 sequences, with around 94% as singletons. TCR beta was sequenced from blood CD8+ and CD4+ T cells. Sequenced: CD4+ T cells from PBMCs. The source is a human donor in good health. This chain joins TRBV4-1 and TRBJ2-6; possibly TRBD1 or TRBD2 for D (5 bases each). CDR3 in amino acids: CASSPGPGRDHSSGANVLTF. The CDR3 region has the DNA TGCGCCAGCAGCCCAGGGCCCGGCAGGGACCATTCCTCTGGGGCCAACGTCCTGACTTTC.